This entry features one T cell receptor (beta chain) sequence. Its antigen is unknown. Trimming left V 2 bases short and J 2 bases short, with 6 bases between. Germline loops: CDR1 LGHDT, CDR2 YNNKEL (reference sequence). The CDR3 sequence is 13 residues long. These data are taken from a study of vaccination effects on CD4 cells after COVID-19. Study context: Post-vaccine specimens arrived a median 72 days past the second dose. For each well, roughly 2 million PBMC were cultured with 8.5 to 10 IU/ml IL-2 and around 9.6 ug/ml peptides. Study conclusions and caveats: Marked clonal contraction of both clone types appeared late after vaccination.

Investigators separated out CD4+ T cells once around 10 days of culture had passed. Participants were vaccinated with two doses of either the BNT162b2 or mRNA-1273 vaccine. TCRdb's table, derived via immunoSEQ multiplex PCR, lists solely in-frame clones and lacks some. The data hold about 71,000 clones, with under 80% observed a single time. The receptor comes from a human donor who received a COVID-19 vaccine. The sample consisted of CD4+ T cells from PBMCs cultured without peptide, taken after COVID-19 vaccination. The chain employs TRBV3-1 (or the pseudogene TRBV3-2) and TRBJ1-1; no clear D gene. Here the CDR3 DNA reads TGTGCCAGCAGCCAAATGGGTAACACTGAAGCTTTCTTT. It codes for CASSQMGNTEAFF.